The clone carrying this TCR beta chain was counted a few times. Its matching antigen is unknown. This specimen comes from a study of cytomegalovirus exposure and HLA in healthy donors. The PCR employed 60 Vbeta primers together with 13 Jbeta primers. In the study's own analysis: It was a later analysis that counted about 80 million unique TCR beta chains, of which some 12 million were shared. Sequencing was performed with immunoSEQ multiplex PCR; in TCRdb, only in-frame clones are kept and a portion is missing. V, J and clone size reflect that table, while D and trimming were determined from the DNA. There are around 300,000 clones in the sample; roughly two thirds occur only once, and around 2.3% lies in the top ten. CDR3 length: 12 residues. Germline CDR1 is SGHTA and CDR2 is FQGNSA. Trimming removed 3 bases at V and 5 bases at J, with 7 bases between. General observations from the study: Roughly uniform depth of sequencing across donors was assumed in presence/absence analyses. Generally TCR sequences proved uncommon, though certain public TCRs appeared in numerous donors. TCR beta sequences reportedly predicted most subjects' HLA-A and HLA-B alleles accurately.

The receptor's source is a female donor in good health and CMV-seronegative. Sequenced: PBMCs. V gene TRBV7-2 combines with J gene TRBJ2-5, with D unresolved. CDR3 sequence reads: CASSFPPETQYF. CDR3 in DNA: TGTGCCAGCAGCTTTCCCCCGGAGACCCAGTACTTC.